This T cell receptor beta chain was retrieved from a study of blood T cell repertoires in COVID-19. Looking at the study overall: Spain, Italy and the United States supplied samples that represented acute and convalescent COVID-19. T cells, B-cell-depleted T cells, or PBMCs supplied cDNA or gDNA.

Study processing details: Reference gene primer amplification gave estimated nucleated cell counts. Assay used: immunoSEQ multiplex PCR; TCRdb lists only in-frame clones, some missing. V and J calls and clone size are as listed in that table; D and trimming were resolved from the DNA. In the table there are approximately 240,000 clones, roughly four fifths of which are singletons. V dropped 4 bases and J dropped 1 base, with 10 bases sitting between them. CDR3 length: 14 residues. CDR1 is SGDLS and CDR2 is YYNGEE in the germline V gene. This chain joins TRBV9 and TRBJ2-3; tentative D call: TRBD1 (6 bases). This receptor was taken from a woman aged 25 to 39 who had recovered from COVID-19. Sequences were obtained from peripheral blood. CDR3 sequence (DNA): TGTGCCAGCAGCTCGGGACACCGCACAGATACGCAGTATTTT. It specifies CASSSGHRTDTQYF.